This T cell receptor (beta chain) was sequenced in a study of blood T cells in healthy people across ages. Then a second PCR, running roughly 6 to 12 cycles, was carried out with a sample-barcoded 5' primer and a J-beta primer mix. TCRdb used MiXCR to reprocess the 5' RACE reads, holding one entry per CDR3 protein. There are approximately 1.5 million distinct CDR3 sequences in the sample; roughly 32% occur only once, and around 11% lies in the top ten. Isolation per sample recovered at least 6.5 million PBMCs. The sequencing sample was made of blood. This receptor was obtained from a woman aged 30 to 39 in good health.

Here the CDR3 reads CASSFSGAQSSYEQYF. DNA of the CDR3: TGTGCCAGCAGCTTCTCCGGGGCGCAGAGCTCCTACGAGCAGTACTTC. The chain recombines TRBV7-9 with TRBJ2-7; D might be TRBD1 or TRBD2, each matching 5 bases. Trimming took off 3 bases at V and 0 bases at J, with 15 bases between the two ends. The germline V gene encodes CDR1 SEHNR and CDR2 FQNEAQ (reference sequence). The CDR3 spans 16 residues.